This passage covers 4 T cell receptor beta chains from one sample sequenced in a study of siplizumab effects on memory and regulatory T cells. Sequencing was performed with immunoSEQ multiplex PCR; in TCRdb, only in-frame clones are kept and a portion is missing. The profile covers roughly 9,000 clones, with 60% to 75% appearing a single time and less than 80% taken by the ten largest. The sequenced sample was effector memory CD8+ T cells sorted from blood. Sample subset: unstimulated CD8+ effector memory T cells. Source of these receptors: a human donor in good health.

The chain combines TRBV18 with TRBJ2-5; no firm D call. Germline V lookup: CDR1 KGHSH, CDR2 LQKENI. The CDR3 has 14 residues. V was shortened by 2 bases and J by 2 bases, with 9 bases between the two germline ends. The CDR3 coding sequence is TGTGCCAGCTCACCATACGGTCAACAAGAGACCCAGTACTTC. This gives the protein CASSPYGQQETQYF.

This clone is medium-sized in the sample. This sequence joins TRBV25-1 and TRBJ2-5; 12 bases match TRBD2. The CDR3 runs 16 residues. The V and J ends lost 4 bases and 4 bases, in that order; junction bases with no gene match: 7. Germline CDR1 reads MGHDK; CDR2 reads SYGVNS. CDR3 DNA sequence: TGTGCCAGCAGTGCTACTAGCGGGGGGACGGTAGAGACCCAGTACTTC. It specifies CASSATSGGTVETQYF.

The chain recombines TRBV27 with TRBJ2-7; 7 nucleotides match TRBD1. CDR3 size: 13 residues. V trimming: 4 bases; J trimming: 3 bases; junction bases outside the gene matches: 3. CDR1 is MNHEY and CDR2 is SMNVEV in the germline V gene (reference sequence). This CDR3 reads CASSSTGIYEQYF. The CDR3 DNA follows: TGTGCCAGCAGTTCGACAGGGATCTACGAGCAGTACTTC.

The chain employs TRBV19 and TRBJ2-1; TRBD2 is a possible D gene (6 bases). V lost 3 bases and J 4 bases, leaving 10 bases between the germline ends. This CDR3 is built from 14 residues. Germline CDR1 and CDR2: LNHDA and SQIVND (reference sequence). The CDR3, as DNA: TGTGCCAGTAGTATTGGCGGGACGTACAATGAGCAGTTCTTC. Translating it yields CASSIGGTYNEQFF.